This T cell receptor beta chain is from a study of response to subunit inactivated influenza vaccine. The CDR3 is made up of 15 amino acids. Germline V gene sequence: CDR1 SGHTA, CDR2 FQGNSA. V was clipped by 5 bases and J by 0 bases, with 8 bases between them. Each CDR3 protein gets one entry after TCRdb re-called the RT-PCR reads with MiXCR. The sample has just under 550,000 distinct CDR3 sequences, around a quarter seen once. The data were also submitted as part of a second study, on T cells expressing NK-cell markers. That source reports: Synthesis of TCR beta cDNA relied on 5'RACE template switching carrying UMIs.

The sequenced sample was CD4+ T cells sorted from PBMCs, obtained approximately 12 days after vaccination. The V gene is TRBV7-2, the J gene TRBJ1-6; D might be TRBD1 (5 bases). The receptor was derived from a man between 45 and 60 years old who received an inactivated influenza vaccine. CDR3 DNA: TGTGCCAGCAGCCCAGACAGCTCCTATAATTCACCCCTCCACTTT. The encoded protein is CASSPDSSYNSPLHF.